These 28 T cell receptor beta chains share one sample of origin, sequenced in a study of OX40 agonist ivuxolimab in advanced cancers. This table comes from immunoSEQ multiplex PCR, and its TCRdb copy is limited to in-frame clones, with some not included. Among 65,000 to 75,000 clones listed, roughly nine tenths were seen once. Sequences were derived from CD4+ or CD8+ T cells sorted from blood, sampled in a trial of the OX40 agonist ivuxolimab. The receptors shown here come from an adult with an advanced solid tumor such as melanoma, head and neck, liver or kidney cancer.

J is TRBJ2-5 and V is TRBV30; D is possibly TRBD2 (6 bases). Germline lookup yields CDR1 GTSNPN and CDR2 SVGIG (reference sequence). V lost 0 bases, J lost 2 bases, and 16 bases lay in between. The CDR3 spans 16 residues. The CDR3 DNA follows: TGTGCCTGGAGTGTACGGTTAGTAGCGGAACAAGAGACCCAGTACTTC. Amino acid sequence: CAWSVRLVAEQETQYF.

The rearrangement links TRBV5-4 to TRBJ2-5, with D hard to call. Trimming cost V 4 bases and J 2 bases, with 12 bases left between them. Germline CDR1 reads SGHNT; CDR2 reads YYREEE (reference sequence). This CDR3 is built from 14 residues. The CDR3 nucleotides read TGTGCCAGCAGCCGTTTTACAGAACAAGAGACCCAGTACTTC. Its protein product is CASSRFTEQETQYF.

The chain uses TRBV28 and TRBJ2-7; 9 positions match TRBD1. The germline V gene has CDR1 MDHEN and CDR2 SYDVKM. The V and J ends lost 5 bases and 3 bases, in that order; junction bases with no gene match: 5. The length of the CDR3 is 14 residues. The CDR3 region has the DNA TGTGCCAGCAGTACCGGGACAGGGAGCTACGAGCAGTACTTC. It translates to CASSTGTGSYEQYF.

V gene TRBV7-2 combines with J gene TRBJ2-3; 7 nucleotides match TRBD2. CDR1 and CDR2 from the germline V gene are SGHTA and FQGNSA. The CDR3 spans 17 residues. Losses at the gene ends were 2 bases for V and 0 bases for J; bases not matched to a gene: 8. CDR3 in amino acids: CASSLRSASGSTDTQYF. The CDR3 nucleotides read TGTGCCAGCAGCTTAAGGTCCGCTAGCGGTAGCACAGATACGCAGTATTTT.

This chain connects TRBV6-5 to TRBJ2-5; 9 positions agree with TRBD2. The germline CDR1 and CDR2 sequences are MNHEY and SVGAGI. This CDR3 region has 14 residues. The ends lost 6 bases at V and 5 bases at J; junction bases unmatched: 7. CDR3 sequence (DNA): TGTGCCAGCAGGGTAGCGGGAGCCGGGGAGACCCAGTACTTC. Amino acids: CASRVAGAGETQYF.

The table lists this clone with a few counts. The chain combines TRBV30 with TRBJ2-5; D is tentatively TRBD1 or TRBD2 (7 bases each). The CDR3 totals 15 residues. CDR1 and CDR2 (germline): GTSNPN, SVGIG (reference sequence). V was cut by 4 bases and J by 7 bases, with 22 bases left in between. The CDR3 DNA reads TGTGCCTGGACCCCACTGGGGGGGCAGGGGGGGACCCAGTACTTC. Amino acid sequence: CAWTPLGGQGGTQYF.

V and J are TRBV9 and TRBJ2-3, with 7 bases matching TRBD2. This CDR3 comprises 18 residues. Germline loops: CDR1 SGDLS, CDR2 YYNGEE. V was pared by 0 bases and J by 3 bases, with 13 bases of the junction left unmatched. CDR3 sequence: CASSVGPIGGRWTDTQYF. CDR3 DNA: TGTGCCAGCAGCGTAGGGCCCATTGGCGGGAGATGGACAGATACGCAGTATTTT.

The chain couples TRBV28 to TRBJ2-7; D perhaps matches TRBD1 (7 bases). Germline CDR1 is MDHEN and CDR2 is SYDVKM. V was trimmed by 4 bases and J by 3 bases, leaving 13 bases between them. The CDR3 is made up of 14 amino acids. The CDR3 reads CASSYRQGGYEQYF. DNA for the CDR3: TGTGCCAGCAGTTACCGGCAGGGGGGCTACGAGCAGTACTTC.

The chain recombines TRBV7-9 with TRBJ2-3, with D uncertain. The CDR3 has 11 amino acids. The V end lost 4 bases, the J end lost 5 bases, and 4 bases lay between the germline ends. Germline-derived CDR1 and CDR2 are SEHNR and FQNEAQ (reference sequence). In DNA, the CDR3 is TGTGCCAGCAGCTCCAAAGATACGCAGTATTTT. Its protein product is CASSSKDTQYF.

The chain has TRBV2 and TRBJ1-5; D is undetermined. In germline, CDR1 is SNHLY, CDR2 FYNNEI. The V end was cut by 7 bases, the J end by 2 bases, with 6 bases between. CDR3 length equals 12 residues. CDR3 sequence (DNA): TGTGCCAGCAAGGGTGGCAATCAGCCCCAGCATTTT. Translating gives CASKGGNQPQHF.

The chain joins TRBV4-3 to TRBJ1-2, with a weak D call TRBD1 (5 bases). CDR1 LGHNA and CDR2 YSLEER come from the germline V gene. V was shortened by 0 bases and J by 4 bases, with 12 bases between the two germline ends. The length of the CDR3 is 15 residues. CDR3 in amino acids: CASSQDRAGLYGYTF. In DNA, the CDR3 is TGCGCCAGCAGCCAAGATCGGGCGGGGCTCTATGGCTACACCTTC.

This chain connects TRBV7-9 to TRBJ2-1; 7 positions match TRBD1. The germline CDR1 and CDR2 sequences are SEHNR and FQNEAQ (reference sequence). V was clipped by 5 bases and J by 5 bases; unmatched bases: 12. This CDR3 contains 16 residues. The CDR3 is CASSPEGASGNNEQFF. The DNA for the CDR3 is TGTGCCAGCAGCCCTGAGGGGGCTAGTGGCAACAATGAGCAGTTCTTC.

This clone was observed once. The genes are TRBV7-3 and TRBJ2-7; TRBD2 aligns across 9 bases. CDR3 length: 15 residues. The J segment lost 5 bases and the V segment lost 5 bases, leaving 10 bases of the junction unmatched. Germline CDR1 is SGHTA and CDR2 is FQGTGA. In nucleotides, the CDR3 is TGTGCCAGCAGCCCCCGGGGCGGGAGGGCCAACGAGCAGTACTTC. Translating gives CASSPRGGRANEQYF.

The DNA for the CDR3 is TGTGCCAGCAGTTTAAGATTTTTAACTAATGAAAAACTGTTTTTT. It specifies CASSLRFLTNEKLFF. The chain combines TRBV27 with TRBJ1-4; D is unresolved. V was cut by 2 bases and J by 1 base, with 8 bases left in between. The CDR3 totals 15 residues. Germline CDR1 and CDR2: MNHEY and SMNVEV (reference sequence).

This clone was counted a single time. The chain's CDR3 is CAWRGLGGENTEAFF. Written as DNA, the CDR3 is TGTGCCTGGAGGGGACTGGGGGGCGAAAACACTGAAGCTTTCTTT. The chain employs TRBV30 and TRBJ1-1; weak D call: TRBD1 (6 bases). V dropped 3 bases and J dropped 2 bases, with 16 bases sitting between them. This CDR3 has 15 amino acids. The germline CDR1 and CDR2 sequences are GTSNPN and SVGIG (reference sequence).

The chain joins TRBV27 to TRBJ2-1; D not certain. The CDR3 length is 14 residues. Germline V CDR1 and CDR2: MNHEY, SMNVEV (reference sequence). V was trimmed by 5 bases and J by 8 bases, leaving 16 bases between them. As DNA, the CDR3 is TGTGCCAGCAGTAGGCAAGAGGTCTTCCATGAGCAGTTCTTC. Amino acids: CASSRQEVFHEQFF.

The chain recombines TRBV15 with TRBJ2-7; 9 nucleotides agree with TRBD2. This CDR3 contains 15 residues. J lost 4 bases, V lost 6 bases, and 10 bases had no gene match. Germline CDR1 and CDR2: LNHNV and YYDKDF (reference sequence). The CDR3 protein is CATRDVGLATYEQYF. The CDR3 DNA follows: TGTGCCACCAGGGATGTCGGACTAGCGACTTACGAGCAGTACTTC.

The rearrangement uses TRBV7-9 and TRBJ1-5; D gene ambiguous. The germline V gene has CDR1 SEHNR and CDR2 FQNEAQ (reference sequence). The CDR3 runs to 16 residues. The V end was cut by 5 bases, the J end by 6 bases, with 20 bases between. In DNA form, the CDR3 reads TGTGCCAGCAGCGTAGATGTCTCGACGTCGGGTCAGCCCCAGCATTTT. Translated, it gives CASSVDVSTSGQPQHF.

The chain joins TRBV7-2 to TRBJ1-2; D gene unclear. Germline loops: CDR1 SGHTA, CDR2 FQGNSA. This CDR3 comprises 13 residues. Between the trimmed V and J ends, which lost 2 bases and 7 bases, there was a span of 11 bases. CDR3 sequence reads: CASSLIAIGGYTF. CDR3 nucleotides: TGTGCCAGCAGCTTAATAGCGATCGGTGGCTACACCTTC.

The V call is TRBV21-1, the J call TRBJ2-7; TRBD1, the D gene given by the table, was not confirmed from the DNA. TRBV21-1 has pseudogene status. This CDR3 spans 14 amino acids. The CDR3 region is CASSKGSGTYEQYF. The CDR3 DNA reads TGTGCCAGCAGCAAAGGGTCAGGAACCTACGAGCAGTACTTC.

The chain employs TRBV11-2 and TRBJ2-7, with 8 bases aligning to TRBD2. V shed 2 bases and J 9 bases; nucleotides not matched to a gene: 9. The CDR3 has 14 residues. Germline V lookup: CDR1 SGHAT, CDR2 FQNNGV. DNA of the CDR3: TGTGCCAGCAGCTTACCTTCTAGCGGGCTACGGCAGTACTTC. It is translated as CASSLPSSGLRQYF. The full variable domain, with the rest looked up from reference TRBV11-2 and TRBJ2-7, is EAGVAQSPRYKIIEKRQSVAFWCNPISGHATLYWYQQILGQGPKLLIQFQNNGVVDDSQLPKDRFSAERLKGVDSTLKIQPAKLEDSAVYLCASSLPSSGLRQYFGPGTRLTVT.

The chain combines TRBV5-1 with TRBJ2-7, with D possibly matching TRBD2 (6 bases). Germline V lookup: CDR1 SGHRS, CDR2 YFSETQ. Trimming removed 4 bases at V and 2 bases at J, with 19 bases between. The CDR3 spans 16 residues. The CDR3 reads CASSPGGAGITYEQYF. CDR3 DNA: TGCGCCAGCAGCCCCGGAGGGGCGGGGATTACCTACGAGCAGTACTTC.

This chain connects TRBV10-2 to TRBJ2-5, with 10 bases identical to TRBD2. V lost 5 bases and J lost 1; bases outside the gene matches: 10. Germline V gives CDR1 WSHSY, CDR2 SAAADI. The CDR3 runs to 17 residues. The CDR3 is CASSSWASGRGQETQYF. The CDR3 DNA reads TGCGCCAGCAGTAGTTGGGCTAGCGGGAGAGGCCAAGAGACCCAGTACTTC.

This chain joins TRBV5-1 and TRBJ1-1; D might be TRBD1 (6 bases). V was pared by 7 bases and J by 0 bases, with 19 bases between. The germline V gene encodes CDR1 SGHRS and CDR2 YFSETQ. This CDR3 is built from 16 residues. The CDR3 spells CASSLDSTSMNTEAFF. CDR3 in DNA: TGCGCCAGCTCCTTGGACAGCACCAGTATGAACACTGAAGCTTTCTTT. The variable domain in full, completed from reference TRBV5-1 and TRBJ1-1, reads KAGVTQTPRYLIKTRGQQVTLSCSPISGHRSVSWYQQTPGQGLQFLFEYFSETQRNKGNFPGRFSGRQFSNSRSEMNVSTLELGDSALYLCASSLDSTSMNTEAFFGQGTRLTVV.

This sequence joins TRBV30 and TRBJ1-1, with 9 nucleotides matching TRBD1. V shed 7 bases and J 5 bases; nucleotides not matched to a gene: 14. This CDR3 comprises 15 residues. Germline CDR1 GTSNPN, CDR2 SVGIG (reference sequence). CDR3 coding DNA: TGTGCCTACGACCGGACAGGGGCTCGAGGGACTGAAGCTTTCTTT. It specifies CAYDRTGARGTEAFF. The full variable domain, rest sourced from reference TRBV30 and TRBJ1-1, is SQTIHQWPATLVQPVGSPLSLECTVEGTSNPNLYWYRQAAGRGLQLLFYSVGIGQISSEVPQNLSASRPQDRQFILSSKKLLLSDSGFYLCAYDRTGARGTEAFFGQGTRLTVV.

The genes are TRBV9 and TRBJ2-3; TRBD2 agrees at 7 bases. The V and J ends lost 3 bases and 0 bases, in that order; junction bases with no gene match: 4. CDR3 size: 15 residues. Germline CDR1 SGDLS, CDR2 YYNGEE. DNA for the CDR3: TGTGCCAGCAGCGCTAGCGGCTATAGCACAGATACGCAGTATTTT. As protein: CASSASGYSTDTQYF.

The J gene is TRBJ2-1, the V gene TRBV5-1, with TRBD2 matching over 14 bases. The CDR3 has 17 amino acids. Germline V gene sequence: CDR1 SGHRS, CDR2 YFSETQ. J was trimmed by 6 bases and V by 3 bases; bases with no gene match: 8. The DNA for the CDR3 is TGCGCCAGCAGCTCGCTCCCCGGGACTAGCGGGAGCAATGAGCAGTTCTTC. Translation gives CASSSLPGTSGSNEQFF.

The chain employs TRBV18 and TRBJ1-1; a possible D gene is TRBD1 (6 bases). Germline values: CDR1 KGHSH, CDR2 LQKENI. Trimming shortened V by 8 bases and J by 4 bases, and 20 bases separated the two germline ends. The CDR3 contains 15 residues. CDR3 bases: TGTGCCAGCGCCCCCACCCGGGGGGCTGGCACTGAAGCTTTCTTT. Its protein product is CASAPTRGAGTEAFF. Using reference TRBV18 and TRBJ1-1 for the parts outside the CDR3, the full variable domain is NAGVMQNPRHLVRRRGQEARLRCSPMKGHSHVYWYRQLPEEGLKFMVYLQKENIIDESGMPKERFSAEFPKEGPSILRIQQVVRGDSAAYFCASAPTRGAGTEAFFGQGTRLTVV.